The clone carrying this T cell receptor beta chain was counted ten times or more. The sample is drawn from a study of T cells in Graves' hyperthyroidism and ophthalmopathy. RNA transcripts served as the template for amplifying TCR beta CDR3 regions. TCR CDR3 underwent first-round RT-PCR with the HTBI primer set. TCRdb reprocessed the multiplex PCR reads via MiXCR and lists one record per CDR3 protein. The top ten hold roughly 50% of the sample, which has about 210,000 distinct CDR3 sequences, under 20% seen once. Stable disease denoted Graves' hyperthyroidism without ophthalmopathy progression within 18 months. The PBMCs were sourced from fresh peripheral blood (about 10 ml). The CDR3 length is 16 residues. V shed 7 bases and J shed 0 bases, with 16 bases lying between them. Germline V gives CDR1 MDHEN, CDR2 SYDVKM.

The clonotype comes from a man aged 50-59 years with Graves' hyperthyroidism. The material sequenced was blood. The rearrangement links TRBV28 to TRBJ2-1; D remains ambiguous. CDR3 region: CASNPSQENSYNEQFF. Here the CDR3 DNA reads TGTGCCAGCAATCCTTCCCAGGAGAACTCCTACAATGAGCAGTTCTTC.